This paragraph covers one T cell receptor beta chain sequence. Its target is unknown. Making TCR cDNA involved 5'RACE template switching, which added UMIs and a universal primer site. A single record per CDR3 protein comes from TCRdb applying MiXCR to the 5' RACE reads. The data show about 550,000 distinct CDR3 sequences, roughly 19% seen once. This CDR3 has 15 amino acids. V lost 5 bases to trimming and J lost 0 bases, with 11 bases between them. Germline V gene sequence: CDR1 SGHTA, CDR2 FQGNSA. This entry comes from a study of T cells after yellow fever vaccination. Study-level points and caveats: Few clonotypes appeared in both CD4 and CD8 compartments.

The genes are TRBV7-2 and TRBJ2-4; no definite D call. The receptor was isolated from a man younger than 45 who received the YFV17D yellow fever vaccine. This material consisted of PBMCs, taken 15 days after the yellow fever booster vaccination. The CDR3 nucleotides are TGTGCCAGCAGCCCGGCTCAGCTAGCCAAAAACATTCAGTACTTC. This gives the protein CASSPAQLAKNIQYF.